This TCR beta chain was retrieved from a study of blood T cell repertoires in COVID-19. Study in general: The samples span acute and convalescent COVID-19 from the United States, Italy and Spain. The cDNA or gDNA used as material had been derived from T cells, B-cell-depleted T cells, or PBMCs.

The CDR3 extends over 14 amino acids. With V trimmed by 5 bases and J by 3 bases, 6 bases remained unmatched. Germline V gives CDR1 SGHRS, CDR2 YFSETQ. Authors' analysis steps: Nucleated cell counts were estimated from reference gene primer amplification. TCRdb's table, derived via immunoSEQ multiplex PCR, lists solely in-frame clones and lacks some. The V and J calls and the clone size are those of that table, but D and trimming were determined from the DNA. The data contain tens of thousands of clones, 65% to 90% of them singletons. The clonotype comes from a man aged 35 to 55 with acute or convalescent COVID-19. The gene calls are TRBV5-1 and TRBJ2-7; TRBD1 matches at 9 bases. Sequenced: peripheral blood. CDR3 coding DNA: TGCGCCAGCAGTTGGACGGGACAGGGCTACGAGCAGTACTTC. Protein product: CASSWTGQGYEQYF.